This T cell receptor (beta chain) comes out of a study of blood T cell repertoires in COVID-19. The wider study: Sites in the United States, Italy and Spain provided acute and convalescent COVID-19 samples. The analysed material was cDNA or gDNA that came from T cells, B-cell-depleted T cells, or PBMCs.

In germline, CDR1 is SGHTA, CDR2 FQGNSA. There are 15 residues in the CDR3. The V and J ends lost 5 bases and 2 bases, in that order; junction bases with no gene match: 6. In the source study's methods: How many nucleated cells were present was estimated from reference gene primer amplification. Assay: immunoSEQ multiplex PCR; the TCRdb copy retains only in-frame clones and omits some. The V and J calls and the clone size are those of that table, but D and trimming were determined from the DNA. This sample has some 180,000 clones, with around 85% found just once. The chain has TRBV7-2 and TRBJ1-5; 7 bases map to TRBD1. Source material: peripheral blood. The clonotype was recovered from a woman aged 55-69 years with acute or convalescent COVID-19. The CDR3 sequence is CASSITGVGNQPQHF. The CDR3 DNA reads as TGTGCCAGCAGCATAACAGGGGTAGGCAATCAGCCCCAGCATTTT.